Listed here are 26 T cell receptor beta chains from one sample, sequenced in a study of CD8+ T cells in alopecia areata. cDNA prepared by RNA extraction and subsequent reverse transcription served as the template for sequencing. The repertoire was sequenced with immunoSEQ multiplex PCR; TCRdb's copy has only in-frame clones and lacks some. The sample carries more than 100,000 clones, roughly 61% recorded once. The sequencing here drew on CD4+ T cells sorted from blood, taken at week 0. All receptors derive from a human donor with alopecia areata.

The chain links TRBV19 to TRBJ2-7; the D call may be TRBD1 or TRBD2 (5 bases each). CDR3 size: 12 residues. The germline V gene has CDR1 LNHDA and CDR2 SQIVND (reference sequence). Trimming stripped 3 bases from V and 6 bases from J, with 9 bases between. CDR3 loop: CASSIRDGEQYF. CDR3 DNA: TGTGCCAGTAGTATCCGGGACGGCGAGCAGTACTTC.

The CDR3 spells CSVGRDPNTEAFF. As DNA, the CDR3 is TGCAGCGTTGGCCGGGACCCGAACACTGAAGCTTTCTTT. This chain links TRBV29-1 with TRBJ1-1; D possibly corresponds to TRBD1 (5 bases). Per the germline V gene, CDR1 is SQVTM and CDR2 is ANQGSEA. The CDR3 spans 13 residues. Trimming shortened V by 4 bases and J by 1 base, and 10 bases separated the two germline ends.

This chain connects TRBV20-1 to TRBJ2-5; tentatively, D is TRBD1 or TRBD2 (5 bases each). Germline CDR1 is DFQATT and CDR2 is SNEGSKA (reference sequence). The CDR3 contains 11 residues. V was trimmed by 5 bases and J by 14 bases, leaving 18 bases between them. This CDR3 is CSADSTGTKYF. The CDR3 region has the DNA TGCAGTGCTGATTCGACCGGGACGAAATACTTC.

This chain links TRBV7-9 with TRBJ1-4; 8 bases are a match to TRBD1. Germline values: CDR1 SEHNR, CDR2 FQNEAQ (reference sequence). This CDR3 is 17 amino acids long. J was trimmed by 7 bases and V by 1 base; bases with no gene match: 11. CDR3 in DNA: TGTGCCAGCAGCTTAGTTTTGGTTGGACAGGGAACTGAAAAACTGTTTTTT. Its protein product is CASSLVLVGQGTEKLFF. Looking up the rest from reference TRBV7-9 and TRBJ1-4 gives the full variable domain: DTGVSQNPRHKITKRGQNVTFRCDPISEHNRLYWYRQTLGQGPEFLTYFQNEAQLEKSRLLSDRFSAERPKGSFSTLEIQRTEQGDSAMYLCASSLVLVGQGTEKLFFGSGTQLSVL.

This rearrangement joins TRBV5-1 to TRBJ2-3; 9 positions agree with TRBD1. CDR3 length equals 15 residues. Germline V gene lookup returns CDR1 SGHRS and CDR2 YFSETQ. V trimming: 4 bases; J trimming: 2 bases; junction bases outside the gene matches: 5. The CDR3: CASSGGDRATDTQYF. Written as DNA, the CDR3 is TGCGCCAGCAGCGGAGGGGACAGGGCCACAGATACGCAGTATTTT.

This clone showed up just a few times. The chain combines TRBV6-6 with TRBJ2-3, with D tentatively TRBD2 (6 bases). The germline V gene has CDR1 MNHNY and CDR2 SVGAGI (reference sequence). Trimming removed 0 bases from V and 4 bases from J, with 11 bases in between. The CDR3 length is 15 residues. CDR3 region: CASSYSGLPPDTQYF. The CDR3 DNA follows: TGTGCCAGCAGTTACTCGGGACTCCCACCAGATACGCAGTATTTT.

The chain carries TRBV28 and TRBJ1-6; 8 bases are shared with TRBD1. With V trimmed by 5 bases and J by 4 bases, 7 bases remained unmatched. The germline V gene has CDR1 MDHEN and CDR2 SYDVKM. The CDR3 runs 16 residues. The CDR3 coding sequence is TGTGCCAGCAGTCCAAGACAGGGGACTTATAATTCACCCCTCCACTTT. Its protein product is CASSPRQGTYNSPLHF.

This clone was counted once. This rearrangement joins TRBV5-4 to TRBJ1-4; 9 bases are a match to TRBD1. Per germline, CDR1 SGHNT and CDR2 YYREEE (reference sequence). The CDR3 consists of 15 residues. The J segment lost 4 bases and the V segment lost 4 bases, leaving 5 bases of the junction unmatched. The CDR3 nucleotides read TGTGCCAGCAGCCCCGGGACAGGGAATAATGAAAAACTGTTTTTT. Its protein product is CASSPGTGNNEKLFF.

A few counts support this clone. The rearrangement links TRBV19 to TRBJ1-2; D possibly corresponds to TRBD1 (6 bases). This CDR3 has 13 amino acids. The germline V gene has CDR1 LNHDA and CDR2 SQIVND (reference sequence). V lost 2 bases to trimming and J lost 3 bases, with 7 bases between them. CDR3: CASSIRGYYGYTF. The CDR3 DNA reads TGTGCCAGTAGTATAAGGGGGTACTATGGCTACACCTTC.

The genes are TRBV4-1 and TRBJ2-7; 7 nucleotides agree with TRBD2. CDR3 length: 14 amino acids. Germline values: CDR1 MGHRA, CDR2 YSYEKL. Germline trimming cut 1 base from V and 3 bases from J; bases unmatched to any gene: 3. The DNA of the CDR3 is TGCGCCAGCAGCCAAGGACTAGCTTTCTACGAGCAGTACTTC. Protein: CASSQGLAFYEQYF.

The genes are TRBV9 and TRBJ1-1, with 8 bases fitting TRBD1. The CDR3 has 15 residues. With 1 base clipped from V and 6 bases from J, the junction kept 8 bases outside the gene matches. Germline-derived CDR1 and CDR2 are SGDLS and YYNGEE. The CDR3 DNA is TGTGCCAGCAGCGTAAGGGTCGGACAGGGTGCTGAAGCTTTCTTT. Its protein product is CASSVRVGQGAEAFF.

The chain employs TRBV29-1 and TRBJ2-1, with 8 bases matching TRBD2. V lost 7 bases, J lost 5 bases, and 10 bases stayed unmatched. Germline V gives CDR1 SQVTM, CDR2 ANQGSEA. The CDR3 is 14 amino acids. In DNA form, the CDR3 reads TGCAGCGCCCGAACCCTAGCGGGCGACAATGAGCAGTTCTTC. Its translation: CSARTLAGDNEQFF.

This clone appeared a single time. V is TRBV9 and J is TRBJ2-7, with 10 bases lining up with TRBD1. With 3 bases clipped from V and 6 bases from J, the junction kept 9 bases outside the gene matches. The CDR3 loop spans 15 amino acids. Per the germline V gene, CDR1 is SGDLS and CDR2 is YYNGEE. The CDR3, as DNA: TGTGCCAGCAGCGCATCCCCCGGGACAGGGGTCGAGCAGTACTTC. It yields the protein CASSASPGTGVEQYF.

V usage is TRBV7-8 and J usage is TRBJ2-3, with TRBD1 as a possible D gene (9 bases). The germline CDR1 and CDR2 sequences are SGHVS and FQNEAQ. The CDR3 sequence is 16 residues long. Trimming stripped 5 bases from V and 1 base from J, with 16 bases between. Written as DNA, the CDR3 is TGTGCCAGCAGCCCAGCGGGGGACAGGGGCACAGATACGCAGTATTTT. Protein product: CASSPAGDRGTDTQYF.

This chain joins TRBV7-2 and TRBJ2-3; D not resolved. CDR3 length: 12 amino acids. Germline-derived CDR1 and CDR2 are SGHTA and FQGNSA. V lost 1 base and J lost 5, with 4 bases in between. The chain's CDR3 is CASSLDLDTQYF. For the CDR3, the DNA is TGTGCCAGCAGCTTAGACTTAGATACGCAGTATTTT.

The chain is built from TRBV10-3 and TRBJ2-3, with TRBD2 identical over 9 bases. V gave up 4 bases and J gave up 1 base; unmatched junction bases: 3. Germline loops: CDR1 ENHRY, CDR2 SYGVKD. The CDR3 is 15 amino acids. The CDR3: CAISGRGGGTDTQYF. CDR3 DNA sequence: TGTGCCATCAGTGGACGCGGGGGGGGCACAGATACGCAGTATTTT.

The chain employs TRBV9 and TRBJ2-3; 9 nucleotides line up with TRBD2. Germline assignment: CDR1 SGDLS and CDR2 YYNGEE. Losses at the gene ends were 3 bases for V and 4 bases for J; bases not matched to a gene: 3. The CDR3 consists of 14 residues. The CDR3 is CASSASGTADTQYF. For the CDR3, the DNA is TGTGCCAGCAGCGCTAGCGGGACTGCAGATACGCAGTATTTT.

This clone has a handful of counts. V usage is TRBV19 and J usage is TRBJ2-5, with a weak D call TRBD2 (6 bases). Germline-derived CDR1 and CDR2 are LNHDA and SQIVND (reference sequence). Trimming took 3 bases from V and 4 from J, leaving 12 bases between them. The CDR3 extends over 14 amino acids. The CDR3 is CASSIGTGVETQYF. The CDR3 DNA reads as TGTGCCAGTAGTATCGGCACGGGGGTAGAGACCCAGTACTTC.

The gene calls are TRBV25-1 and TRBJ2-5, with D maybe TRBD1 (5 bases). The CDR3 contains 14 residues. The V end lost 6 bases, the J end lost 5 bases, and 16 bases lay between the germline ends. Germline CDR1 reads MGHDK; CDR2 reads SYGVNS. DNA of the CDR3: TGTGCCAGCAGGGGCCAAGGGGTAGGGGAGACCCAGTACTTC. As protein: CASRGQGVGETQYF.

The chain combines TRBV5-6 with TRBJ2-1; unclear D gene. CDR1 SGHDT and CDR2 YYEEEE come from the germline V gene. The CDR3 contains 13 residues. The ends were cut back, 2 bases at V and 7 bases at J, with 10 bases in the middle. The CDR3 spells CASSFQVENEQFF. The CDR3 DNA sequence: TGTGCCAGCAGCTTCCAGGTAGAGAATGAGCAGTTCTTC.

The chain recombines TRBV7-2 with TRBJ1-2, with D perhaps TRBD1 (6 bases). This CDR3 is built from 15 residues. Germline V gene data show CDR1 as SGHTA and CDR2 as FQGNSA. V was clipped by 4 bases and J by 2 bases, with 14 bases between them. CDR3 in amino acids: CASSSGTPGNYGYTF. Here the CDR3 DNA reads TGTGCCAGCAGCTCCGGGACACCAGGCAACTATGGCTACACCTTC.

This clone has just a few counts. The CDR3 here is CASSDTYEQYF. CDR3 in DNA: TGTGCCAGCAGTGACACCTACGAGCAGTACTTC. The rearrangement links TRBV2 to TRBJ2-7; D call uncertain. V was pared by 3 bases and J by 2 bases, with 2 bases between. The CDR3 consists of 11 residues. CDR1 is SNHLY, CDR2 FYNNEI, per germline. Full variable domain (outside the CDR3, taken from reference TRBV2 and TRBJ2-7): EPEVTQTPSHQVTQMGQEVILRCVPISNHLYFYWYRQILGQKVEFLVSFYNNEISEKSEIFDDQFSVERPDGSNFTLKIRSTKLEDSAMYFCASSDTYEQYFGPGTRLTVT.

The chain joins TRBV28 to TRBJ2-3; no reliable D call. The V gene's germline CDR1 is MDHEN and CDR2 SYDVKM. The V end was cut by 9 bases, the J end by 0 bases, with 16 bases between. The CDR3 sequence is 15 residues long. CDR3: CASAMVLASTDTQYF. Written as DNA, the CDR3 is TGTGCCAGTGCGATGGTTCTGGCTAGCACAGATACGCAGTATTTT. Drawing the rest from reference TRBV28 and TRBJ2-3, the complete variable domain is DVKVTQSSRYLVKRTGEKVFLECVQDMDHENMFWYRQDPGLGLRLIYFSYDVKMKEKGDIPEGYSVSREKKERFSLILESASTNQTSMYLCASAMVLASTDTQYFGPGTRLTVL.

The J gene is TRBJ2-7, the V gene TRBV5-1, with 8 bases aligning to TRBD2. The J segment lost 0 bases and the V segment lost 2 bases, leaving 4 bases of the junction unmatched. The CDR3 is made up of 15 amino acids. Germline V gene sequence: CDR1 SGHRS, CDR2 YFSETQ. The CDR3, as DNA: TGCGCCAGCAGCTTTAGCGGGGTGAGCTCCTACGAGCAGTACTTC. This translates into CASSFSGVSSYEQYF.

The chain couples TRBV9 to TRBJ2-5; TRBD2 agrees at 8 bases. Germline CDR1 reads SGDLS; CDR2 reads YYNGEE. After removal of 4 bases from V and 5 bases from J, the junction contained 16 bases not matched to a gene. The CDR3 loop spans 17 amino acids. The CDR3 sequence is CASSPQHRLARLETQYF. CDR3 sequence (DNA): TGTGCCAGCAGCCCCCAACACCGACTAGCGCGTCTGGAGACCCAGTACTTC. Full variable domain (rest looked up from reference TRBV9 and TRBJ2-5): DSGVTQTPKHLITATGQRVTLRCSPRSGDLSVYWYQQSLDQGLQFLIQYYNGEERAKGNILERFSAQQFPDLHSELNLSSLELGDSALYFCASSPQHRLARLETQYFGPGTRLLVL.

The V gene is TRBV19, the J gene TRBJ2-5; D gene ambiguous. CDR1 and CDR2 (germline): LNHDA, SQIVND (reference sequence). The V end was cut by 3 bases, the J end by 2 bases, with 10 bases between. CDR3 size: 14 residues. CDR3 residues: CASSISLEQETQYF. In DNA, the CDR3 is TGTGCCAGTAGTATTTCGCTTGAACAAGAGACCCAGTACTTC.